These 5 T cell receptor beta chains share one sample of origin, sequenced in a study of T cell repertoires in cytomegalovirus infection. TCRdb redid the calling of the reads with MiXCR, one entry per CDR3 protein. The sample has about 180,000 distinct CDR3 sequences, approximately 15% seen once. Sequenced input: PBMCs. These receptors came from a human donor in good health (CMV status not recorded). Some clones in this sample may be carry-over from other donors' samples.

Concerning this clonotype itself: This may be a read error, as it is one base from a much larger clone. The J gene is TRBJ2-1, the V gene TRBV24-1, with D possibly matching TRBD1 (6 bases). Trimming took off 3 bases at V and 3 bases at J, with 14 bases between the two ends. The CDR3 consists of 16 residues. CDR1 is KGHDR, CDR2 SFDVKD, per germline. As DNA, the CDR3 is TGTGCCACCAGTGATGCTGACAGGACAAACTACAATGAGCAGTTCTTC. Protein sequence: CATSDADRTNYNEQFF.

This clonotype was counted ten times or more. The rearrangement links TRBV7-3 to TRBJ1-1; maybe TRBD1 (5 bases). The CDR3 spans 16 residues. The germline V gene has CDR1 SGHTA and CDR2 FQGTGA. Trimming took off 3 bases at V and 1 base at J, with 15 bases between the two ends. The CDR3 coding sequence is TGTGCCAGCAGCTTGGGCGGGGGAGTGGGGAACACTGAAGCTTTCTTT. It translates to CASSLGGGVGNTEAFF.

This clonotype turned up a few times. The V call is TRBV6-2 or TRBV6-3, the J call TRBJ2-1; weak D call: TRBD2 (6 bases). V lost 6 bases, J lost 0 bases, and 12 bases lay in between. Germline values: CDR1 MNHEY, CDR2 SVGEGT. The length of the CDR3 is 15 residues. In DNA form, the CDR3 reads TGTGCCAGCAGACCCCTAGCGAGCTCCTACAATGAGCAGTTCTTC. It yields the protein CASRPLASSYNEQFF.

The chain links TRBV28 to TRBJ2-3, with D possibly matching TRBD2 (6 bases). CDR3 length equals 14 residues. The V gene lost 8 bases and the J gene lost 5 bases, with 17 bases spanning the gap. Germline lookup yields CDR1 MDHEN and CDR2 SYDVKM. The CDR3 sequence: CASGGGTPRDTQYF. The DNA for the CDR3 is TGTGCCAGCGGAGGCGGGACCCCGAGAGATACGCAGTATTTT.

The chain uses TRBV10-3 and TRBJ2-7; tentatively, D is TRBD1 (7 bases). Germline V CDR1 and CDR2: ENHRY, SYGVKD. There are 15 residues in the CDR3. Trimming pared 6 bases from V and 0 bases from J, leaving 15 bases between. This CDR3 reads CAIRDSGGSSYEQYF. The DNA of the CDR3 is TGTGCCATCAGAGATTCAGGGGGGAGCTCCTACGAGCAGTACTTC.